The next 9 T cell receptor beta chains were all read from a single sample in a study of PD-1 blockade in classical Hodgkin lymphoma. Stated time point: cycle 4 day 1 (C4D1), after 5 to 7 weeks of nivolumab. There was relapse after autologous stem cell transplantation in every patient, and there was variation in brentuximab vedotin exposure. Sequencing was performed with immunoSEQ multiplex PCR; in TCRdb, only in-frame clones are kept and a portion is missing. The repertoire consists of around 57,000 clones, with about nine tenths occurring once and the leading ten covering approximately 6.8%. The starting material was peripheral blood mononuclear cells (PBMCs), obtained before the fourth cycle of nivolumab. Receptor source: a human donor with classical Hodgkin lymphoma.

The chain combines TRBV5-1 with TRBJ2-5, with TRBD2 matching 15 bases. The CDR3 totals 16 residues. The germline V gene has CDR1 SGHRS and CDR2 YFSETQ. Trimming took 0 bases from V and 4 from J; bases not matched to a gene: 1. Here the CDR3 DNA reads TGCGCCAGCAGCTTGGGGACTAGCGGGAGGGGAGAGACCCAGTACTTC. Encoded protein: CASSLGTSGRGETQYF.

This clone is labeled medium-sized (0.01 to 0.1%). The chain uses TRBV19 and TRBJ1-1, with TRBD1 as a possible D gene (5 bases). The germline gives CDR1 LNHDA, CDR2 SQIVND (reference sequence). This CDR3 is 15 amino acids long. V lost 9 bases and J 5 bases, leaving 22 bases between the germline ends. CDR3 region: CARAGRRGLETEAFF. The CDR3, as DNA: TGTGCCAGGGCAGGGAGAAGGGGTTTGGAGACTGAAGCTTTCTTT.

In this sample, this clone turned up once. This rearrangement joins TRBV6-5 to TRBJ1-3; maybe TRBD1 (5 bases). In germline, CDR1 is MNHEY, CDR2 SVGAGI. Trimming stripped 5 bases from V and 3 bases from J, with 14 bases between. The CDR3 covers 15 residues. The CDR3 loop reads CASSRGVSVGNTIYF. DNA of the CDR3: TGTGCCAGCAGTAGGGGCGTTTCAGTTGGAAACACCATATATTTT.

This clone was counted between two and nine times. This chain joins TRBV28 and TRBJ2-7; 8 bases align to TRBD2. The trim removed 5 bases at V and 3 bases at J, leaving 6 bases unmatched. The CDR3 loop spans 14 amino acids. Germline V CDR1 and CDR2: MDHEN, SYDVKM. The CDR3 bases are TGTGCCAGCAGTCCGCCGGGACTAGTCTACGAGCAGTACTTC. Protein sequence: CASSPPGLVYEQYF. The full variable domain, rest sourced from reference TRBV28 and TRBJ2-7, is DVKVTQSSRYLVKRTGEKVFLECVQDMDHENMFWYRQDPGLGLRLIYFSYDVKMKEKGDIPEGYSVSREKKERFSLILESASTNQTSMYLCASSPPGLVYEQYFGPGTRLTVT.

The chain is built from TRBV7-2 and TRBJ1-3, with D unresolved. The germline gives CDR1 SGHTA, CDR2 FQGNSA. CDR3 length equals 14 residues. The germline V and J ends were trimmed by 5 bases and 0 bases, with 8 bases remaining between them. CDR3 sequence: CASSLRASGNTIYF. CDR3 DNA sequence: TGTGCCAGCAGCCTAAGGGCCTCTGGAAACACCATATATTTT.

The chain combines TRBV4-2 with TRBJ2-4, with TRBD2 matching 10 bases. Germline values: CDR1 LGHNA, CDR2 YNFKEQ. This CDR3 region has 16 residues. V was pared by 0 bases and J by 5 bases, with 4 bases of the junction left unmatched. The CDR3 sequence is CASSQEASGGQNIQYF. The CDR3 bases are TGTGCCAGCAGCCAAGAAGCTAGCGGGGGACAAAACATTCAGTACTTC.

The chain is built from TRBV5-4 and TRBJ1-4; D is ambiguous. Trimming removed 0 bases from V and 5 bases from J, with 8 bases in between. CDR1 and CDR2 (germline): SGHNT, YYREEE (reference sequence). This CDR3 contains 14 residues. The DNA for the CDR3 is TGTGCCAGCAGCTTGGGGACTTCGAATGAAAAACTGTTTTTT. Translating it yields CASSLGTSNEKLFF.

The rearrangement joins TRBV5-8 to TRBJ1-5; 9 bases map to TRBD1. The J segment lost 2 bases and the V segment lost 3 bases, leaving 3 bases of the junction unmatched. The CDR3 has 15 amino acids. The germline gives CDR1 SGHTS, CDR2 YDEGEE. This CDR3 reads CASSWTGAGNQPQHF. In DNA, the CDR3 is TGTGCCAGCAGCTGGACAGGGGCTGGCAATCAGCCCCAGCATTTT.

This chain uses TRBV5-6 with TRBJ2-5, with D possibly TRBD2 on 6 matching bases. From germline, CDR1 is SGHDT and CDR2 YYEEEE. The V end lost 0 bases, the J end lost 5 bases, and 8 bases lay between the germline ends. CDR3 length equals 13 residues. CDR3 region: CASSLVGRETQYF. The CDR3 nucleotides are TGTGCCAGCAGCTTGGTGGGGAGGGAGACCCAGTACTTC.